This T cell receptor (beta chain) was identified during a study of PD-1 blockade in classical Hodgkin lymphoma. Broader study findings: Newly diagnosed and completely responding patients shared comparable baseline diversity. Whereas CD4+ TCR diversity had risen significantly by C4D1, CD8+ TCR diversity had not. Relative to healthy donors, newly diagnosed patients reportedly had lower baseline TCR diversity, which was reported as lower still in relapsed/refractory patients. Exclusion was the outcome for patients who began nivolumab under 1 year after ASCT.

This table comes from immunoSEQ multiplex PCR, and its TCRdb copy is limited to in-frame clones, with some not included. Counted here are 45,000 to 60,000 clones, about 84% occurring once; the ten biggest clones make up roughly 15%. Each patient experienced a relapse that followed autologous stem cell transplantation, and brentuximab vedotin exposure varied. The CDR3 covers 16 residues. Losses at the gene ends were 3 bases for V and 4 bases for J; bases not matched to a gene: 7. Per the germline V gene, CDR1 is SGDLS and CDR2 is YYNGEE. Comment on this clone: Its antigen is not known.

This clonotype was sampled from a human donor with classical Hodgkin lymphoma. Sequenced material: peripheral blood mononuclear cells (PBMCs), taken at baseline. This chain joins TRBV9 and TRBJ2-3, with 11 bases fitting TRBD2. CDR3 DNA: TGTGCCAGCAGCGGAATAGCGGGAGGGCCCGCAGATACGCAGTATTTT. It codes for CASSGIAGGPADTQYF.